A single sample gave rise to the 18 T cell receptor beta chains below, sequenced in a study of CDR3 diversity in severe acne. TCRdb called the PCR reads again in MiXCR, with one record for every CDR3 protein. The sample has about 85,000 distinct CDR3 sequences, about 50% seen once. The sample consisted of blood. The receptors here all came from a male donor in good health, serving as a control.

The chain recombines TRBV9 with TRBJ1-5; 8 bases are a match to TRBD1. V shed 3 bases and J 6 bases; nucleotides not matched to a gene: 5. The CDR3 consists of 14 residues. The V gene's germline CDR1 is SGDLS and CDR2 YYNGEE. The CDR3 reads CASSAGQGAQPQHF. The CDR3 DNA sequence: TGTGCCAGCAGCGCCGGACAGGGAGCTCAGCCCCAGCATTTT.

The chain combines TRBV6-1 with TRBJ2-7; D may correspond to TRBD1 or TRBD2 (5 bases each). The CDR3 extends over 13 amino acids. CDR1 is MNHNS and CDR2 is SASEGT in the germline V gene. V lost 7 bases to trimming and J lost 6 bases, with 16 bases between them. This chain's CDR3 is CASTLEGTGEQYF. CDR3 coding DNA: TGTGCCAGCACATTAGAGGGGACCGGCGAGCAGTACTTC.

This clonotype was observed a handful of times. V is TRBV7-9 and J is TRBJ1-1; 7 bases agree with TRBD1. With 5 bases clipped from V and 3 bases from J, the junction kept 9 bases outside the gene matches. CDR1 and CDR2 from the germline V gene are SEHNR and FQNEAQ (reference sequence). This CDR3 is 15 amino acids long. This chain's CDR3 is CASSPVQGTHTEAFF. The CDR3 DNA sequence: TGTGCCAGCAGCCCAGTACAGGGGACTCACACTGAAGCTTTCTTT.

The count of this clonotype is one. Because the CDR3's place on the DNA is in doubt, the DNA is left out and the CDR3 is given as listed by TCRdb. The chain joins TRBV20-1 to TRBJ2-6; the DNA was not compared with TRBD2, the D call given in the table. The CDR3 spans 20 residues, counting both ends. Germline-derived CDR1 and CDR2 are DFQATT and SNEGSKA (reference sequence). The CDR3 region is CSASSGEGSSPLHFGNVLTF.

This clonotype came up many times. The rearrangement uses TRBV4-2 and TRBJ2-3, with 8 bases identical to TRBD2. The CDR3 covers 14 residues. Trimming took 4 bases from V and 6 from J; bases not matched to a gene: 6. Germline V gene sequence: CDR1 LGHNA, CDR2 YNFKEQ. CDR3 protein: CASSPTGGADTQYF. CDR3 coding DNA: TGTGCCAGCAGCCCAACCGGGGGGGCCGATACGCAGTATTTT.

This clonotype was seen only a few times. The CDR3 region has the DNA TGCGCCAGCAGCCAACGCTGGGAAGTGATAACCTACGAGCAGTACTTC. Amino acid sequence: CASSQRWEVITYEQYF. The rearrangement links TRBV4-1 to TRBJ2-7; D is unclear. The CDR3 is 16 residues long. V dropped 2 bases and J dropped 2 bases, with 16 bases sitting between them. Per the germline V gene, CDR1 is MGHRA and CDR2 is YSYEKL.

This chain connects TRBV6-6 to TRBJ1-5; 8 bases agree with TRBD1. Germline CDR1 and CDR2: MNHNY and SVGAGI (reference sequence). The V gene end was trimmed by 7 bases and the J gene end by 4 bases; junction bases not matched to a gene: 3. The CDR3 loop spans 13 amino acids. This CDR3 is CASTRQGNQPQHF. CDR3 DNA: TGTGCCAGCACGCGACAGGGGAATCAGCCCCAGCATTTT.

This clonotype was observed many times. The genes are TRBV20-1 and TRBJ1-1, with 11 bases identical to TRBD1. The trim removed 1 base at V and 3 bases at J, leaving 4 bases unmatched. Germline V gene data show CDR1 as DFQATT and CDR2 as SNEGSKA (reference sequence). The CDR3 length is 15 residues. CDR3 in DNA: TGCAGTGCTAGAGGGGGGACAGGGGGGGACACTGAAGCTTTCTTT. Amino acid sequence: CSARGGTGGDTEAFF.

On this clonotype itself: This may come from a read error, since a much larger clone is one base off. The chain couples TRBV29-1 to TRBJ1-5; D gene unclear. V gave up 8 bases and J gave up 3 bases, with 11 bases separating them. Germline V CDR1 and CDR2: SQVTM, ANQGSEA. This CDR3 is 12 amino acids long. Here the CDR3 reads CSTKGLNQPQHF. The CDR3 DNA sequence: TGCAGCACTAAAGGCCTCAATCAGCCCCAGCATTTT.

The chain is built from TRBV11-1 and TRBJ1-4; D is undetermined. The CDR3 length is 15 residues. The V end lost 4 bases, the J end lost 0 bases, and 9 bases lay between the germline ends. From germline, CDR1 is SGHAT and CDR2 FQDESV (reference sequence). CDR3 region: CASSSLGSTNEKLFF. In nucleotides, the CDR3 is TGTGCCAGCAGCTCCTTGGGGTCAACTAATGAAAAACTGTTTTTT.

The chain joins TRBV29-1 to TRBJ2-7, with unresolved D. Per germline, CDR1 SQVTM and CDR2 ANQGSEA. The CDR3 runs to 10 residues. V was trimmed by 4 bases and J by 4 bases, leaving 5 bases between them. CDR3 nucleotides: TGCAGCGTTGGAAAATACGAGCAGTACTTC. Amino acids: CSVGKYEQYF.

The V call is TRBV7-3, the J call TRBJ1-5; 10 nucleotides agree with TRBD1. V lost 5 bases and J lost 4; bases outside the gene matches: 20. The CDR3 is made up of 20 amino acids. Germline CDR1 reads SGHTA; CDR2 reads FQGTGA. The CDR3 loop reads CASSQTGTGATLVGNQPQHF. CDR3 bases: TGTGCCAGCAGCCAAACCGGGACAGGGGCGACCCTGGTTGGGAATCAGCCCCAGCATTTT. The variable domain in full, completed from reference TRBV7-3 and TRBJ1-5, reads GAGVSQTPSNKVTEKGKYVELRCDPISGHTALYWYRQSLGQGPEFLIYFQGTGAADDSGLPNDRFFAVRPEGSVSTLKIQRTERGDSAVYLCASSQTGTGATLVGNQPQHFGDGTRLSIL.

As regards this clonotype: One end of the junction fails to match germline, which may point to a read error. V gene TRBV7-7 combines with J gene TRBJ2-7; TRBD2 is a possible D gene (6 bases). Germline CDR1 is SSHAT and CDR2 is FNYEAQ (reference sequence). The CDR3 spans 12 residues. The CDR3 region has the DNA TGTGCTAGCAGCCCCGGCGGGACCGAGCAGTACTTC. Encoded protein: CASSPGGTEQYF.

The chain has TRBV20-1 and TRBJ1-1; D is uncertain. Germline V gene sequence: CDR1 DFQATT, CDR2 SNEGSKA (reference sequence). This CDR3 comprises 13 residues. Trimming took 3 bases from V and 12 from J, leaving 20 bases between them. The chain's CDR3 is CSASPRLGRIPFF. In DNA, the CDR3 is TGCAGTGCTAGTCCTCGCCTGGGGAGAATTCCTTTCTTT.

The V and J genes are TRBV20-1 and TRBJ1-6, with TRBD1 as a possible D gene (5 bases). V was pared by 4 bases and J by 9 bases, with 16 bases between. CDR1 and CDR2 from the germline V gene are DFQATT and SNEGSKA (reference sequence). The CDR3 loop spans 14 amino acids. The chain's CDR3 is CSAIRGEGSSPLHF. In nucleotides, the CDR3 is TGCAGTGCTATCCGGGGGGAGGGTAGTTCACCCCTCCACTTT.

The chain employs TRBV20-1 and TRBJ2-6; D unresolved. Trimming left V 6 bases short and J 2 bases short, with 11 bases between. This CDR3 has 14 residues. The germline gives CDR1 DFQATT, CDR2 SNEGSKA (reference sequence). The CDR3 region is CSAIVQAGANVLTF. The CDR3 nucleotides read TGCAGTGCGATCGTCCAGGCTGGGGCCAACGTCCTGACTTTC.

This clonotype has a handful of counts. The V gene is TRBV5-8, the J gene TRBJ2-3; unclear D gene. V dropped 4 bases and J dropped 0 bases, with 12 bases sitting between them. Per the germline V gene, CDR1 is SGHTS and CDR2 is YDEGEE. The CDR3 is 15 amino acids. DNA of the CDR3: TGTGCCAGCAGCCCGGGTGGATCTAGCACAGATACGCAGTATTTT. Protein: CASSPGGSSTDTQYF.

This clonotype came up many times. The chain couples TRBV10-3 to TRBJ2-5; D might be TRBD2 (5 bases). V lost 8 bases to trimming and J lost 0 bases, with 7 bases between them. Germline CDR1 ENHRY, CDR2 SYGVKD. CDR3 length: 12 amino acids. CDR3 sequence: CAIGEYQETQYF. DNA of the CDR3: TGTGCCATCGGGGAGTACCAAGAGACCCAGTACTTC.